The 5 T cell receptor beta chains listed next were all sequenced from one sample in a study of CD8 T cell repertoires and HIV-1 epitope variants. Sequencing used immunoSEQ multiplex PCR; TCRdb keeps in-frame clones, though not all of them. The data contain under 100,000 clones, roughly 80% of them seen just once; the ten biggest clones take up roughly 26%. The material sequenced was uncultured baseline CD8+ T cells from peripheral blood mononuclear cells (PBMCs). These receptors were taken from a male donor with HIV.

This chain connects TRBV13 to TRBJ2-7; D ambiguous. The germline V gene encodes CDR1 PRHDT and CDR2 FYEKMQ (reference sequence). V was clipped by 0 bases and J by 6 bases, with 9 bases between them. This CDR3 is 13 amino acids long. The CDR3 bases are TGTGCCAGCAGCTTAGGGGTTACGCGCGAGCAGTACTTC. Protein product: CASSLGVTREQYF.

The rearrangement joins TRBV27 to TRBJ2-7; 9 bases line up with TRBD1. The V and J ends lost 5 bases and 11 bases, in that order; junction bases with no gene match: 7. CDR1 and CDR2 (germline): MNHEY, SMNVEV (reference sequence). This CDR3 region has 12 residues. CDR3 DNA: TGTGCCAGCAGTACGGGACAGGGAGAAAAGTACTTC. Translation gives CASSTGQGEKYF.

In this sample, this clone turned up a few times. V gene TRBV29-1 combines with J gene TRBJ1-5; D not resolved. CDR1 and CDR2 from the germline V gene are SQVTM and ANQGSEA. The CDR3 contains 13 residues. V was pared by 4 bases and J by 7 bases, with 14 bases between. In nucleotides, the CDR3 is TGCAGCGTTGGTAACGGAAGGCAGCAGCCCCAGCATTTT. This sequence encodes CSVGNGRQQPQHF.

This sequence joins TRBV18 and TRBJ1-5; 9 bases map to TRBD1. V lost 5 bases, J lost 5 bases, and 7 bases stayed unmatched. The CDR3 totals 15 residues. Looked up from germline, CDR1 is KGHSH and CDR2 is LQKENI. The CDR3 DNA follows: TGTGCCAGCTCATACACAGGGGGCAGAGATCAGCCCCAGCATTTT. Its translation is CASSYTGGRDQPQHF.

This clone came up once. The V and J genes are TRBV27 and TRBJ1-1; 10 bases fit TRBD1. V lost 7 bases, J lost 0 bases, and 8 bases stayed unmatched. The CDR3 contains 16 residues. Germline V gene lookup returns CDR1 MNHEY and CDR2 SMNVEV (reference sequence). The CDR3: CASTRTGGPMNTEAFF. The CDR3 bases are TGTGCCAGCACCCGGACAGGGGGTCCAATGAACACTGAAGCTTTCTTT.